The TCR beta chain described here comes from a study of shared clonotypes between healthy human individuals (TCRdb year 2020). A note on the overall study: Two women and a few men aged 18 to 49 years were included in the cohort. For each donor, CD4 naive and CD4 memory were each given three plates, CD8 naive was given two plates, and CD8 memory was given one plate. To estimate repertoire size and how much clonotype sharing occurs between individuals, the study deeply sequenced the blood TCR repertoires of several healthy adults. Libraries were prepared and TCR repertoires were sequenced by different laboratories using diverse techniques, in order to increase sequencing depth and limit assay-specific biases. Leukapheresis yielded between about 0.85 and 10 billion PBMCs per donor. The paper's findings and limits, for the study overall: Based on pairwise subsampling, the degree of clonotype sharing among donors was expected to be affected by sequencing depth. Clonotypes shared by all four sorted-subset donors showed higher generation probabilities than non-shared clonotypes. Across a handful of donors, about 4.5% of naive CD4, roughly 3.4% of naive CD8, 2% to 2.5% of memory CD4, and about 0.4% of memory CD8 clonotypes were shared. Sampling was limited to blood, and TCR repertoires in tissue likely differ from TCR repertoires in blood. Naive subsets generally had larger estimated clonotype richness than memory subsets. Because the study included only a small number of donors, the genetic and exposure-history diversity represented was limited. Rarefaction of sorted-subset datasets indicated incomplete sequencing despite the large sequencing depth.

CD8 naive samples were CD45RO-negative cells positively selected for CCR7, giving a CD45RA+CCR7+ population that excluded TemRA cells. Healthy HIV-negative adults with no recently reported acute infections or vaccinations were included as donors. Every donor was a Caucasian adult living in Nashville, Tennessee, USA. Blood was obtained by leukapheresis, after which PBMCs were separated by Ficoll-Histopaque density gradient centrifugation and cryopreserved in liquid nitrogen vapor phase. Purity and quantity of every magnetically sorted T cell population were checked by analytical flow cytometry. Genomic DNA was isolated from each sorted fraction and quantified by UV absorbance on a Nanodrop 2000c. To note about this clone: Its antigen is unknown. Base qualities are missing; no much larger clone stands one base away.

TCR CDR3 regions were amplified from genomic DNA by multiplex PCR using the deep immunoSEQ assay. Extracted genomic DNA from each cell subset was spread evenly across all wells of several immunoSEQ 96-well plates, with each plate serving as a replicate. For sorted subsets, approximately 210 ng of genomic DNA, equivalent to roughly 30,000 T cell genomes, went into each replicate PCR. The purified libraries were quantified using a Qubit 3.0 fluorometer, sized with a Bioanalyzer 2100, and then quantified again using the KAPA Library Quantification kit. Each immunoSEQ 96-well plate was sequenced on its own single-read 150-cycle Illumina NextSeq 550 flow cell. In the paper's pipeline: Because the immunoSEQ output held only junctional sequences and lacked quality scores, the filtering could not match the filtering applied to full-length reads. To assign V/J genes and CDR3, sequences were annotated against IMGT germline references using PyIR, a Python wrapper for IgBLAST v1.9. Any read was removed if the V/J assignment was weak (E-value above 1e-6), the CDR3 was missing, or the read contained stop codons, out-of-frame junctions, or ambiguous translated residues. V3J clonotypes were defined by identical inferred V gene, J gene, and CDR3 amino acid sequence. Percentage overlap between repertoires was calculated by dividing the number of shared unique clonotypes by the size of the smaller repertoire. Three approaches were used to assess repertoire richness: RTK rarefaction, the Chao1 estimator, and Recon v2.1 estimates of unobserved clonotypes. Generation probabilities for all TCRbeta clonotypes obtained by the gDNA method from a few donors were computed using OLGA. The clones in this table, taken by TCRdb from immuneACCESS, are in-frame only. Not every clone is retained; where verified, under half of the shortfall comes from an unresolved V gene, and the cause of the rest is unknown. V and J calls and clone size follow that table, whereas D and trimming were derived from the DNA. Across this sample there are around 2,100,000 clones, with less than 95% seen only once. More than 0.9% of the sample is in the top ten clones.

The germline V gene encodes CDR1 GTSNPN and CDR2 SVGIG (reference sequence). Including the terminal cysteine and phenylalanine, the CDR3 comprises 13 residues. The only DNA kept is the CDR3, 39 bases in frame from the first base. At the junction V is shortened by 2 bases and J by 3 bases, with 11 bases in between. The TCR sequence derives from a young man in good health. Sequencing used naive CD8+ T cells sorted from blood. The cell subset or site label here, explained by the study, means: CD45RA+CCR7+. This chain joins TRBV30 to TRBJ2-7, with an unclear D gene assignment. CDR3 reads: CAWSLRTDYEQYF. The DNA sequence is given as TGTGCCTGGAGTCTAAGGACGGACTACGAGCAGTACTTC.